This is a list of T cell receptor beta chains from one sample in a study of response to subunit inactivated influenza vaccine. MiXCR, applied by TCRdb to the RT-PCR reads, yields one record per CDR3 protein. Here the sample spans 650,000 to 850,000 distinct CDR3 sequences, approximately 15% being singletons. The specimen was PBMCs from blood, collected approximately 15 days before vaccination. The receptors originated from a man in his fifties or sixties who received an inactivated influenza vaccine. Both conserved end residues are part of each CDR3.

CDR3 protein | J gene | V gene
CASSSPGQGNEQYF | TRBJ2-7 | TRBV7-8
CASSYDRQRGTYEQYF | TRBJ2-7 | TRBV28
CASSPGQGLQETQYF | TRBJ2-5 | TRBV5-1
CASRPPGGKLFF | TRBJ1-4 | TRBV12-3/TRBV12-4
CASSANKVFMRTIYF | TRBJ1-3 | TRBV7-9
CASSFRQGGYNEQFF | TRBJ2-1 | TRBV12-3/TRBV12-4
CASSLGGARTGELFF | TRBJ2-2 | TRBV5-1
CASCKSGLAFDRPYNEQFF | TRBJ2-1 | TRBV19
CASSQTSGRGEQYF | TRBJ2-7 | TRBV3-1
CASSPSGSLDTQYF | TRBJ2-3 | TRBV7-3
CASSQDPGGSQPQHF | TRBJ1-5 | TRBV3-1
CASSIRPYEQYF | TRBJ2-7 | TRBV7-9
CASSLESGGFLETQYF | TRBJ2-5 | TRBV5-1
CASRGGHLYNEQFF | TRBJ2-1 | TRBV19
CASSSRSKGDRNEQFF | TRBJ2-1 | TRBV12-3/TRBV12-4
CASSQVRGMGTEAFF | TRBJ1-1 | TRBV14
CASSSNTAGYEQYF | TRBJ2-7 | TRBV4-1
CASSLLGGYF | TRBJ2-7 | TRBV12-3/TRBV12-4
CASSFTGAELFF | TRBJ1-4 | TRBV12-3/TRBV12-4
CASRPRTSRNTGELFF | TRBJ2-2 | TRBV12-3/TRBV12-4
CASSQPGLAGGSSYNEQFF | TRBJ2-1 | TRBV11-1